Below, 19 T cell receptor beta chains from the same sample are listed, as sequenced in a study of T cell repertoires in cytomegalovirus infection. TCRdb processed the reads anew with MiXCR; each CDR3 protein has one entry. This repertoire shows 310,000 or so distinct CDR3 sequences, 9.6% found once; its top ten account for less than 3%. The sequenced sample was PBMCs. The source is a human donor in good health (CMV status not recorded). Some clones in this sample may be carry-over from other donors' samples.

The chain has TRBV6-2 or TRBV6-3 and TRBJ2-1; 11 bases agree with TRBD2. Germline CDR1 and CDR2: MNHEY and SVGEGT. This CDR3 region has 15 residues. Germline trimming cut 5 bases from V and 2 bases from J; bases unmatched to any gene: 2. The CDR3 sequence: CASSISGGAYNEQFF. For the CDR3, the DNA is TGTGCCAGCAGTATTAGCGGGGGGGCCTACAATGAGCAGTTCTTC.

The table lists this clonotype with many counts. The chain couples TRBV11-2 to TRBJ2-2, with a possible D match to TRBD1 (6 bases). The CDR3 is 17 residues long. CDR1 SGHAT and CDR2 FQNNGV come from the germline V gene. The ends were cut back, 5 bases at V and 0 bases at J, with 16 bases in the middle. CDR3 sequence reads: CASSPQVGASNTGELFF. DNA for the CDR3: TGTGCCAGCAGCCCTCAGGTGGGGGCGTCGAACACCGGGGAGCTGTTTTTT.

V and J are TRBV2 and TRBJ1-1; unclear D gene. This CDR3 region has 15 residues. From germline, CDR1 is SNHLY and CDR2 FYNNEI. The V end lost 11 bases, the J end lost 1 base, and 20 bases lay between the germline ends. In nucleotides, the CDR3 is TGTGCCCGGTCGGGAGGAGGAGGGCCGAACACTGAAGCTTTCTTT. Translating it yields CARSGGGGPNTEAFF.

Ten or more counts support this clonotype. The chain links TRBV7-9 to TRBJ1-2, with D hard to call. Looked up from germline, CDR1 is SEHNR and CDR2 is FQNEAQ (reference sequence). The CDR3 sequence is 14 residues long. V gave up 5 bases and J gave up 2 bases, with 12 bases separating them. DNA for the CDR3: TGTGCCAGCAGCATTTGGACCTTAAACTATGGCTACACCTTC. Encoded protein: CASSIWTLNYGYTF.

Many counts were recorded for this clonotype. V gene TRBV10-3 combines with J gene TRBJ2-2; possible D gene TRBD1, 6 bases. Germline CDR1 ENHRY, CDR2 SYGVKD. V was cut by 5 bases and J by 3 bases, with 10 bases left in between. This CDR3 has 14 amino acids. The CDR3 reads CAISTGHHTGELFF. The CDR3 region has the DNA TGTGCCATCAGTACGGGACACCACACCGGGGAGCTGTTTTTT.

This clonotype showed up just a few times. The chain carries TRBV20-1 and TRBJ2-5, with a tentative D call TRBD2 (6 bases). With 0 bases removed from V and 2 bases from J, the gap between germline ends came to 16 bases. The CDR3 runs to 16 residues. Germline lookup yields CDR1 DFQATT and CDR2 SNEGSKA (reference sequence). The CDR3 loop reads CSARDWGEPVQETQYF. The CDR3 nucleotides are TGCAGTGCTAGAGATTGGGGGGAACCAGTTCAAGAGACCCAGTACTTC.

The V gene is TRBV14, the J gene TRBJ1-1; no clear D gene. The CDR3 has 12 amino acids. Germline CDR1 and CDR2: SGHDN and FVKESK. V was trimmed by 4 bases and J by 9 bases, leaving 12 bases between them. CDR3 sequence (DNA): TGTGCCAGCAGCCTACAAAGGAGGAAAGCTTTCTTT. This encodes CASSLQRRKAFF.

This rearrangement joins TRBV27 to TRBJ2-3; 13 bases map to TRBD2. The V gene's germline CDR1 is MNHEY and CDR2 SMNVEV (reference sequence). V lost 3 bases to trimming and J lost 7 bases; unmatched junction nucleotides: 13. The CDR3 covers 18 residues. The CDR3 region is CASSFTGTSGILRNTQYF. DNA for the CDR3: TGTGCCAGCAGTTTCACCGGGACTAGCGGGATCCTACGTAATACGCAGTATTTT.

Only a few counts were recorded for this clonotype. J is TRBJ2-7 and V is TRBV6-6; 7 nucleotides match TRBD1. The CDR3 loop spans 14 amino acids. Germline V CDR1 and CDR2: MNHNY, SVGAGI (reference sequence). V gave up 6 bases and J gave up 3 bases; unmatched junction bases: 8. The CDR3, as DNA: TGTGCCAGCAGGGATGGACAGGACCGCTACGAGCAGTACTTC. It encodes CASRDGQDRYEQYF.

Regarding this clonotype: A much larger clone differs by one base, so this may be a read error. In this CDR3 the conserved last residue, phenylalanine or tryptophan, is missing, so a read error is likely. This chain connects TRBV15 to TRBJ2-3; 9 bases are shared with TRBD1. The CDR3 is 15 amino acids. V trimming: 4 bases; J trimming: 1 base; junction bases outside the gene matches: 3. Germline V lookup: CDR1 LNHNV, CDR2 YYDKDF (reference sequence). CDR3 sequence (DNA): TGTGCCACCAGCACCAGGACAGGGGGCACAGATACGCAGTATCTT. This encodes CATSTRTGGTDTQYL.

This clonotype was detected many times. The CDR3 here is CASSLPRLSTDTQYF. The CDR3, as DNA: TGTGCCAGCAGTCTCCCTCGACTATCCACAGATACGCAGTATTTT. This chain links TRBV28 with TRBJ2-3; D is perhaps TRBD2 (5 bases). V was cut by 5 bases and J by 2 bases, with 14 bases left in between. Germline V gives CDR1 MDHEN, CDR2 SYDVKM. This CDR3 spans 15 amino acids. Supplemented by reference TRBV28 and TRBJ2-3, the full variable domain reads DVKVTQSSRYLVKRTGEKVFLECVQDMDHENMFWYRQDPGLGLRLIYFSYDVKMKEKGDIPEGYSVSREKKERFSLILESASTNQTSMYLCASSLPRLSTDTQYFGPGTRLTVL.

This clonotype has more than one count but fewer than ten. The chain has TRBV5-1 and TRBJ2-2; TRBD2 aligns across 9 bases. Germline V gene lookup returns CDR1 SGHRS and CDR2 YFSETQ. Germline trimming cut 4 bases from V and 4 bases from J; bases unmatched to any gene: 11. CDR3 length: 17 residues. CDR3 in DNA: TGCGCCAGCAGCCCTAGCGGGGTGAAGCCGAGCACCGGGGAGCTGTTTTTT. It specifies CASSPSGVKPSTGELFF.

In its sample, this clonotype was seen many times. The chain combines TRBV7-8 with TRBJ2-1; D remains unclear. The CDR3 runs to 14 residues. Germline loops: CDR1 SGHVS, CDR2 FQNEAQ. V was cut by 4 bases and J by 6 bases, with 13 bases left in between. The CDR3 reads CASSYRYQANEQFF. DNA of the CDR3: TGTGCCAGCAGCTACCGGTACCAGGCCAATGAGCAGTTCTTC.

This clonotype was recorded at least ten times. J is TRBJ1-2 and V is TRBV29-1; D call uncertain. The germline V gene has CDR1 SQVTM and CDR2 ANQGSEA. V was pared by 4 bases and J by 8 bases, with 17 bases between. The CDR3 spans 13 residues. In DNA, the CDR3 is TGCAGCGTTGTTTGGATGCTAAAAGGGGGCTACACCTTC. It codes for CSVVWMLKGGYTF.

This clonotype was observed a handful of times. The chain joins TRBV29-1 to TRBJ1-6, with unresolved D. The length of the CDR3 is 13 residues. CDR1 SQVTM and CDR2 ANQGSEA come from the germline V gene. V lost 4 bases, J lost 5 bases, and 9 bases lay in between. In nucleotides, the CDR3 is TGCAGCGTTGGGGCGGGGAATAATTCACCCCTCCACTTT. Its protein is CSVGAGNNSPLHF.

This clonotype was counted ten times or more. V usage is TRBV20-1 and J usage is TRBJ2-3, with D perhaps matching TRBD1 (5 bases). Germline values: CDR1 DFQATT, CDR2 SNEGSKA (reference sequence). V shed 6 bases and J shed 1 base, with 11 bases lying between them. CDR3 size: 13 residues. The CDR3 reads CSAGTGRTDTQYF. CDR3 coding DNA: TGCAGTGCCGGTACAGGTCGCACAGATACGCAGTATTTT.

This chain links TRBV28 with TRBJ2-5; the D gene is possibly TRBD1 (8 bases). This CDR3 is built from 15 residues. Germline CDR1 is MDHEN and CDR2 is SYDVKM. The V gene lost 6 bases and the J gene lost 4 bases, with 18 bases spanning the gap. CDR3 region: CASRSLDREGETQYF. CDR3 nucleotides: TGTGCCAGCAGATCCCTGGACAGGGAGGGAGAGACCCAGTACTTC.

This clonotype came up many times. A junction end diverges from the germline sequence, so it may reflect a read error. J is TRBJ1-2 and V is TRBV20-1, with D perhaps matching TRBD1 (6 bases). Germline V gene data show CDR1 as DFQATT and CDR2 as SNEGSKA (reference sequence). This CDR3 is built from 11 residues. CDR3 coding DNA: TGCAGTGCTAGCAACCCCCCGGGACAAGCCTTC. Protein sequence: CSASNPPGQAF.

This rearrangement joins TRBV28 to TRBJ1-6; a weak D match, TRBD1 (5 bases). V lost 7 bases and J 10 bases, leaving 14 bases between the germline ends. The CDR3 sequence is 13 residues long. Germline loops: CDR1 MDHEN, CDR2 SYDVKM. CDR3 nucleotides: TGTGCCAGCAACTCCGCCGGGGGATCACCCCTCCACTTT. Protein product: CASNSAGGSPLHF.